This is a list of T cell receptor beta chains from one sample in a study of early T cells in non-severe SARS-CoV-2 infection. TCRdb itself ran the 5' RACE reads through MiXCR, one entry per CDR3 protein. Of tens of thousands of distinct CDR3 sequences in the sample, 9% to 15% were seen once. Specimen: whole blood. The origin of the receptors is an adult who was a healthcare worker with PCR-confirmed SARS-CoV-2 infection or an uninfected control (not recorded which). The conserved cysteine and the conserved F or W are not part of the CDR3 here.

TRBJ1-4 | TRBV12-3/TRBV12-4 | ASSSGTGSFSAEKLF
TRBJ2-2 | TRBV9 | ASSVVERPVELF
TRBJ2-7 | TRBV13 | ASSLGTGLMPYEQY
TRBJ2-2 | TRBV29-1 | SVVRVNTGELF
TRBJ2-6 | TRBV19 | ASTDRGLYSGTNVLT
TRBJ1-2 | TRBV7-8 | ASSFQGNYGYT
TRBJ1-1 | TRBV12-3/TRBV12-4 | ASLPQMNTEAF
TRBJ2-1 | TRBV7-6 | ASSSPGEQF
TRBJ2-7 | TRBV5-5 | ASSFPGQGAYEQY
TRBJ2-3 | TRBV21-1 | ASSRIAETTDTQY
TRBJ2-7 | TRBV5-4 | ASSLRRQGALGEQY
TRBJ2-7 | TRBV19 | ASIGQGSYEQY
TRBJ2-7 | TRBV20-1 | SASGQSEQY
TRBJ2-3 | TRBV2 | ASSQWTSLDTQY
TRBJ2-5 | TRBV29-1 | SVDGGVETQY
TRBJ1-2 | TRBV5-4 | ASSLQGFNYGYT
TRBJ2-3 | TRBV9 | ASSPFGTGRYTDTQY
TRBJ2-7 | TRBV2 | ASSEIRGTGWNEQY
TRBJ2-1 | TRBV20-1 | SARIPGLSYNEQF
TRBJ1-1 | TRBV7-2 | ASSLGQGRVRAF
TRBJ2-7 | TRBV29-1 | SVGSSYEQY
TRBJ2-7 | TRBV11-2 | ASSLEFADTYEQY
TRBJ2-7 | TRBV3-1 | ASSKGGQQSYEQY
TRBJ2-1 | TRBV6-6 | ASSYEQGRNEQF
TRBJ2-1 | TRBV5-1 | ASSLAGTSGKNEQF